This T cell receptor beta chain was obtained from a study of cytomegalovirus exposure and HLA in healthy donors. Study as a whole: Researchers found that about 84% of over 350 genotyped donors fell within the Caucasian-associated ancestry cluster.

This clone was seen more than once but under ten times. A multiplex PCR was run with 60 Vbeta primers and 13 Jbeta primers. In the study's own analysis: Roughly 11 million shared chains were among about 80 million unique TCR beta chains counted in a later analysis. TCRdb keeps only in-frame clones here, not all; method: immunoSEQ multiplex PCR. Clone size and the V and J calls come from that table; the DNA yielded D and trimming. In the table there are about 130,000 clones, 78% of which are singletons. This clonotype originated in a woman aged 40 to 50 in good health and CMV-seronegative. Sequences were obtained from PBMCs.

CDR3: CASSFSNYGYTF. In nucleotides, the CDR3 is TGTGCCAGCAGTTTCAGTAACTATGGCTACACCTTC. This sequence joins TRBV28 and TRBJ1-2; D gene ambiguous. Per germline, CDR1 MDHEN and CDR2 SYDVKM. The CDR3 is 12 amino acids. The V end was cut by 3 bases, the J end by 1 base, with 3 bases between.